Listed below are T cell receptor beta chains from one sample, sequenced in a study of blood T cell repertoires in COVID-19. Some clones are missing from TCRdb's copy, which holds only in-frame ones; the method was immunoSEQ multiplex PCR. The sample has about 250,000 clones; about nine tenths are singletons. The sequencing sample was made of PBMCs or T cells enriched from blood (not recorded which). Receptors originate from a woman under 30 who had recovered from COVID-19. Both conserved end residues are part of each CDR3. D genes are given only for firm matches. Clone size is shown for a subset of rows, as once, few, many or a class of expanded clone.

D gene,clone size,V gene,J gene,CDR3 DNA,CDR3 protein
NA,NA,TRBV3-1/TRBV3-2,TRBJ1-2,TGTGCCAGCAGCCAAGGGCAGGGGTACTATGGCTACACCTTC,CASSQGQGYYGYTF
NA,NA,TRBV18,TRBJ2-1,TGTGCCAGCTCACCGAGACAGGCAAACAATGAGCAGTTCTTC,CASSPRQANNEQFF
TRBD2,NA,TRBV18,TRBJ2-7,TGTGCCAGCTCACCCCCCGGGACTAGCAGCTCCTACGAGCAGTACTTC,CASSPPGTSSSYEQYF
NA,few,TRBV19,TRBJ2-2,TGTGCCAGTAGTCCTGGACTGCTTCGTGGGGAGCTGTTTTTT,CASSPGLLRGELFF
NA,NA,TRBV5-6,TRBJ1-2,TGTGCCAGCAGCTTATGGGTGTACAGGCGACTGGAAGGCTACACCTTC,CASSLWVYRRLEGYTF
NA,NA,TRBV24-1,TRBJ2-6,TGTGCCACCAGCCAACCCGGGGGTAGAGGTGGGGCCAACGTCCTGACTTTC,CATSQPGGRGGANVLTF
TRBD1,NA,TRBV19,TRBJ1-2,TGTGCCAGTAGTAACCCTGCGGCGGGACAGGGGGCATATGGCTACACCTTC,CASSNPAAGQGAYGYTF
TRBD1,NA,TRBV27,TRBJ1-6,TGTGCCAGCAGTTTAAGGGGGCCCTCCTATAATTCACCCCTCCACTTT,CASSLRGPSYNSPLHF
TRBD1,NA,TRBV2,TRBJ2-1,TGTGCCAGCAGGGAAGACAGGGGGGCTTACAATGAGCAGTTCTTC,CASREDRGAYNEQFF
NA,NA,TRBV5-1,TRBJ2-2,TGCGCCAGCAGCTCCGGGACTTCCAACACCGGGGAGCTGTTTTTT,CASSSGTSNTGELFF
NA,NA,TRBV19,TRBJ2-3,TGTGCCAGTAGTATTGACGACAGTCCATTGACTTCAGATACGCAGTATTTT,CASSIDDSPLTSDTQYF
NA,NA,TRBV10-3,TRBJ1-2,TGTGCCATCAGTGAGTCGACAGACACCTTCTATGGCTACACCTTC,CAISESTDTFYGYTF
NA,NA,TRBV2,TRBJ1-2,TGTGCCAGCAGGGCGCCTATTGCAGGGCAGTTCGGCTACACCTTC,CASRAPIAGQFGYTF
NA,NA,TRBV7-9,TRBJ2-4,TGTGCCAGCAGCTTCACGGTTAAAAACATTCAGTACTTC,CASSFTVKNIQYF
TRBD1,NA,TRBV28,TRBJ2-5,TGTGCCAGCATTCCGACAGGGTCGGATGGAGAGACCCAGTACTTC,CASIPTGSDGETQYF
NA,NA,TRBV19,TRBJ1-4,TGTGCCAGTAGTATGGTGAGAGGGATTGAAAAACTGTTTTTT,CASSMVRGIEKLFF
TRBD2,NA,TRBV5-1,TRBJ2-5,TGCGCCAGCAGCTACCCGGGACTAGCGGGAGCTCGAGAGACCCAGTACTTC,CASSYPGLAGARETQYF
NA,few,TRBV19,TRBJ1-1,TGTGCCAGCACTCTTAGGGGGACCAACACTGAAGCTTTCTTT,CASTLRGTNTEAFF
TRBD1,NA,TRBV5-5,TRBJ1-1,TGTGCCAGCAGCTTGGCCGCGGACAGGGTCTTAACTGAAGCTTTCTTT,CASSLAADRVLTEAFF
NA,NA,TRBV6-2/TRBV6-3,TRBJ2-3,TGTGCCAGCAGTTACCTGTCAGTATTAGATACGCAGTATTTT,CASSYLSVLDTQYF
TRBD2,NA,TRBV7-9,TRBJ2-5,TGTGCCAGCAGCATGGGGGAGGGGAGCTCCCAAGAGACCCAGTACTTC,CASSMGEGSSQETQYF
NA,NA,TRBV5-4,TRBJ2-7,TGTGCCAGCAGCTCCCATAGGGGCTCCTACGAGCAGTACTTC,CASSSHRGSYEQYF
TRBD1,NA,TRBV3-1/TRBV3-2,TRBJ1-1,TGTGCCAGCAGCCCCCGACAGGGGCTGAACACTGAAGCTTTCTTT,CASSPRQGLNTEAFF
TRBD1,NA,TRBV2,TRBJ2-2,TGTGCCAGCAGTTATACGGGACAGGGCACCACCGGGGAGCTGTTTTTT,CASSYTGQGTTGELFF
NA,NA,TRBV10-3,TRBJ2-1,TGTGCCATCAGTGAGTCGGACTACGAGCAGTTCTTC,CAISESDYEQFF
TRBD1,NA,TRBV3-1/TRBV3-2,TRBJ2-1,TGTGCCAGCAGCGCGACAGGGGGTCGCTCCTACAATGAGCAGTTCTTC,CASSATGGRSYNEQFF
NA,NA,TRBV9,TRBJ1-2,TGTGCCAGCAGCGTAGATAGGGGGATTGGTACAACCTTC,CASSVDRGIGTTF
NA,NA,TRBV5-1,TRBJ2-3,TGCGCCAGCAGCCCGGGTGGTTTTTCGCAGTATTTT,CASSPGGFSQYF
TRBD1,NA,TRBV27,TRBJ2-2,TGTGCCAGCAAGGGACAGCCCAACACCGGGGAGCTGTTTTTT,CASKGQPNTGELFF
NA,once,TRBV28,TRBJ2-7,TGTGCCAGCAGTCATGGCTCCCACGAGCAGTACTTC,CASSHGSHEQYF
NA,NA,TRBV14,TRBJ2-2,TGTGCCAGCAGCCCCAAAATGTCCACCGGGGAGCTGTTTTTT,CASSPKMSTGELFF
TRBD1,NA,TRBV4-2,TRBJ1-3,TGTGCCAGCATGCTTGAGGCCAGGGGGCTTGTAGGTGGAAACACCATATATTTT,CASMLEARGLVGGNTIYF
TRBD1,NA,TRBV10-2,TRBJ1-5,TGCGCCAGCAGACAGGGGGGCAATCAGCCCCAGCATTTT,CASRQGGNQPQHF
NA,NA,TRBV6-1,TRBJ2-2,TGTGCCAGCAGTGAAAGGAGGGTTTCTAGTCCCGGGGAGCTGTTTTTT,CASSERRVSSPGELFF
NA,NA,TRBV6-5,TRBJ1-3,TGTGCCAGCTCTACCCAGGGCTTGGGAAACACCATATATTTT,CASSTQGLGNTIYF
NA,NA,TRBV21-1,TRBJ1-2,TGTGCCAGCAGCAAAGTTAGCGGGGATGATGGCTACACCTTC,CASSKVSGDDGYTF
NA,once,TRBV11-3,TRBJ1-1,TGTGCCAGCAGCTTAAACAGGGCATGGGCTGAAGCTTTCTTT,CASSLNRAWAEAFF
NA,NA,TRBV5-1,TRBJ1-1,TGCGCCAGCAGCTTGAATATGAACACTGAAGCTTTCTTT,CASSLNMNTEAFF
NA,NA,TRBV18,TRBJ1-2,TGTGCCAGCTCACCACCCACAGGGATCTATGGCTACACCTTC,CASSPPTGIYGYTF
NA,NA,TRBV28,TRBJ2-3,TGTGCCAGCGGGCTAGCTGGAGATACGCAGTATTTT,CASGLAGDTQYF
TRBD1,NA,TRBV27,TRBJ2-2,TGTGCCAGCAGTTTAAAGCGGCCGGGACAGGGACACACCGGGGAGCTGTTTTTT,CASSLKRPGQGHTGELFF
TRBD2,NA,TRBV3-1/TRBV3-2,TRBJ2-1,TGTGCCAGCAGACTAGCGGGAGGGCCGGGTGAGCAGTTCTTC,CASRLAGGPGEQFF